This T cell receptor (beta chain) was identified during a study of T-cell reconstitution after alpha-beta-depleted transplantation in children. Unique molecular identifiers were used in preparing the TCRbeta library. TCRdb reprocessed the PCR reads via MiXCR and lists one record per CDR3 protein. Among about 200,000 distinct CDR3 sequences listed, about 6.6% were seen once. This clonotype was seen ten or more times. The CDR3 runs 15 residues. V was clipped by 6 bases and J by 4 bases, with 20 bases between them. The germline CDR1 and CDR2 sequences are SQVTM and ANQGSEA. The TCR originated in a boy aged 2 to 10 with acute lymphoblastic leukemia, due to receive a stem cell transplant. V and J are TRBV29-1 and TRBJ2-3, with D tentatively TRBD2 (7 bases). Sequencing used PBMCs, obtained before TCRalphabeta/CD19-depleted stem cell transplant. DNA for the CDR3: TGCAGCGTCAAAGGGGGGGACGAGGGGCCAGATACGCAGTATTTT. It is translated as CSVKGGDEGPDTQYF.